This T cell receptor (beta chain) was retrieved from a study of blood T cell repertoires in COVID-19. Study-level information: Sources were T cells, B-cell-depleted T cells, or PBMCs; the material itself was cDNA or gDNA.

The CDR3 is 14 amino acids. Trimming pared 3 bases from V and 6 bases from J, leaving 15 bases between. Germline CDR1 reads SGHRS; CDR2 reads YFSETQ. Profiled with immunoSEQ multiplex PCR; TCRdb holds only in-frame clones, not every one. The sample yields 50,000 or so clones, around 80% seen once. Specimen: peripheral blood. This rearrangement joins TRBV5-1 to TRBJ1-1; TRBD1 is a possible D gene (5 bases). This clonotype was sampled from a man in his forties with acute or convalescent COVID-19. The CDR3 DNA reads as TGCGCCAGCAGCTGGAGGGGCGTCGGGGCTGAAGCTTTCTTT. This gives the protein CASSWRGVGAEAFF.